The source of this TCR beta chain is a study of neurological immune-mediated disorders. This clonotype was seen repeatedly, ten times or more. Its antigen is still unknown. 5'RACE employing 10-nucleotide random UMIs yielded the cDNA. TCRdb redid the calling of the 5' RACE reads with MiXCR, one entry per CDR3 protein. The repertoire holds about 62,000 distinct CDR3 sequences, with more than 4% as singletons. Findings of the study overall: No CDR3 amino acid sequences were shared by expanded clones across subjects, suggesting private repertoires in all groups. Phylogenetic grouping assigned the repertoires of 18 of 34 multiple sclerosis patients to one related-CDR3 cluster, which constitutes a possible signature.

The CDR3 length is 13 residues. The V gene's germline CDR1 is SGHKS and CDR2 YYEKEE (reference sequence). Deletions cut 2 bases from V and 3 bases from J, with 9 bases between. The V call is TRBV5-5, the J call TRBJ2-7; D is unclear. The TCR originated in a woman aged 45-65 years with multiple sclerosis. Specimen: PBMCs. The CDR3 DNA follows: TGTGCCAGCAGCTTTGGATTTTACTACGAGCAGTACTTC. Translation: CASSFGFYYEQYF.